These T cell receptor beta chains were read from a single sample in a study of radiation and T cells in renal cell carcinoma. The table came from immunoSEQ multiplex PCR; TCRdb's copy has only in-frame clones and leaves some out. The table shows 100,000 to 150,000 clones, with around four fifths occurring only once. Sequencing was performed on blood, taken from a patient whose treatment included radiotherapy and nephrectomy. These receptors all stem from a woman in her fifties or sixties with renal cell carcinoma. Each CDR3 is given with its conserved first and last residue. Each record gives: clone size, V gene, D gene, J gene, CDR3 length, CDR3 protein, CDR3 DNA. A D gene is named only where the DNA matches it firmly. Size is omitted from some rows. Given values are once, few, many or a class for expanded clones.

>.|TRBV6-5|TRBD1|TRBJ1-1|15
CASSYSQGGNTEAFF
TGTGCCAGCAGTTACTCACAGGGGGGGAACACTGAAGCTTTCTTT
>.|TRBV2|TRBD2|TRBJ2-3|17
CASNRDLSGIFTDTQYF
TGTGCCAGCAACCGGGATCTTAGCGGGATTTTCACAGATACGCAGTATTTT
>.|TRBV5-1|.|TRBJ1-2|15
CASSLEPGMESGYTF
TGCGCCAGCAGCTTGGAGCCAGGGATGGAGAGTGGCTACACCTTC
>.|TRBV11-2|TRBD1|TRBJ1-2|13
CASSATGDYGYTF
TGTGCCAGCAGCGCTACAGGGGACTATGGCTACACCTTC
>.|TRBV5-1|TRBD1|TRBJ2-2|20
CASSFLLAGTGGVNTGELFF
TGCGCCAGCAGCTTTCTCCTAGCGGGGACAGGGGGCGTGAACACCGGGGAGCTGTTTTTT
>.|TRBV19|TRBD1|TRBJ1-1|15
CASSQGQQVNTEAFF
TGTGCCAGTAGTCAGGGACAGCAAGTGAACACTGAAGCTTTCTTT
>.|TRBV30|.|TRBJ2-1|12
CAWSVDRNEQFF
TGTGCCTGGAGTGTCGACCGAAATGAGCAGTTCTTC
>.|TRBV6-5|TRBD2|TRBJ2-7|15
CASRPLAGGSREQYF
TGTGCCAGCAGACCTCTAGCGGGAGGTTCCCGCGAGCAGTACTTC
>.|TRBV28|.|TRBJ2-7|14
CASSLLGIRNEQYF
TGTGCCAGCAGTTTGCTGGGGATAAGAAACGAGCAGTACTTC
>.|TRBV6-6|TRBD1|TRBJ1-4|15
CASSGQGETNEKLFF
TGTGCCAGCAGTGGACAGGGTGAGACTAATGAAAAACTGTTTTTT
>.|TRBV7-3|.|TRBJ1-2|15
CASSLNSGGGYGYTF
TGTGCCAGCAGCTTAAATTCCGGTGGAGGGTATGGCTACACCTTC
>.|TRBV5-1|TRBD1|TRBJ1-2|17
CASSFGDRGRLDYGYTF
TGCGCCAGCAGCTTTGGCGACAGGGGGCGCCTTGACTATGGCTACACCTTC
>.|TRBV7-2|.|TRBJ1-6|15
CASSLGGTNYSPLHF
TGTGCCAGCAGCTTAGGCGGGACAAATTATTCACCCCTCCACTTT
>.|TRBV6-4|TRBD1|TRBJ1-2|15
CASRNTRQGDYGYTF
TGTGCCAGCCGTAACACCAGACAGGGGGACTATGGCTACACCTTC
>.|TRBV6-5|TRBD2|TRBJ2-1|16
CASSLNKRGEMDEQFF
TGTGCCAGCAGTTTAAATAAGCGGGGGGAAATGGATGAGCAGTTCTTC
>.|TRBV5-1|.|TRBJ2-7|11
CASSSSYEQYF
TGCGCCAGCAGCTCCTCCTACGAGCAGTACTTC
>.|TRBV12-5|TRBD2|TRBJ2-5|13
CASGLAGAETQYF
TGTGCTAGTGGGCTAGCGGGGGCGGAGACCCAGTACTTC
>once|TRBV28|TRBD2|TRBJ2-7|13
CASRTSGTYEQYF
TGTGCCAGCCGAACTAGCGGTACCTACGAGCAGTACTTC
>.|TRBV6-5|TRBD2|TRBJ2-3|14
CASLTGGRTDTQYF
TGTGCCAGCCTGACCGGCGGGAGGACAGATACGCAGTATTTT
>once|TRBV28|.|TRBJ2-3|13
CASSGGHTDTQYF
TGTGCCAGCAGCGGCGGACACACAGATACGCAGTATTTT
>.|TRBV29-1|TRBD2|TRBJ2-7|14
CSVATTSDSYEQYF
TGCAGCGTTGCGACCACTAGCGACTCCTACGAGCAGTACTTC
>.|TRBV5-6|.|TRBJ2-7|13
CASSGAGVYEQYF
TGTGCCAGCAGCGGCGCAGGGGTCTACGAGCAGTACTTC
>few|TRBV4-2|.|TRBJ1-1|16
CASSQETAFLNTEAFF
TGTGCCAGCAGCCAAGAAACAGCCTTCCTGAACACTGAAGCTTTCTTT
>.|TRBV5-6|.|TRBJ1-4|18
CASSLMARTLTTNEKLFF
TGTGCCAGCAGCTTGATGGCACGAACTTTAACAACTAATGAAAAACTGTTTTTT
>.|TRBV7-2|.|TRBJ2-1|16
CASSLGGPQSYNEQFF
TGTGCCAGCAGCTTAGGAGGTCCGCAATCCTACAATGAGCAGTTCTTC
>once|TRBV5-4|.|TRBJ2-7|12
CASSLDHYEQYF
TGTGCCAGCAGCTTGGACCACTACGAGCAGTACTTC
>once|TRBV5-1|TRBD1|TRBJ1-4|14
CASSVGQRNEKLFF
TGCGCCAGCAGCGTGGGACAGAGAAATGAAAAACTGTTTTTT
>.|TRBV5-3|.|TRBJ1-4|15
CARSLARVYPSRLFF
TGTGCCAGAAGCTTGGCCCGCGTTTACCCTTCAAGGCTGTTTTTT
>once|TRBV10-3|.|TRBJ2-5|14
CAISESTDQETQYF
TGTGCCATCAGTGAGTCAACAGACCAAGAGACCCAGTACTTC
>.|TRBV9|TRBD1|TRBJ2-2|17
CASSAPTGQGLTGELFF
TGTGCCAGCAGCGCCCCTACTGGACAGGGGCTTACCGGGGAGCTGTTTTTT
>.|TRBV5-1|TRBD2|TRBJ2-3|18
CASCRGGGTSGSTDTQYF
TGCGCCAGCTGCCGGGGCGGGGGGACTAGCGGGTCCACAGATACGCAGTATTTT
>.|TRBV5-1|.|TRBJ2-7|16
CASSLGPRAVNYEQYF
TGCGCCAGCAGCTTGGGACCCAGGGCGGTAAACTACGAGCAGTACTTC
>.|TRBV6-5|TRBD1|TRBJ2-7|13
CASNDRGAYEQYF
TGTGCCAGCAACGACAGGGGGGCCTACGAGCAGTACTTC
>.|TRBV4-3|.|TRBJ1-2|18
CASSQELGGPLINYGYTF
TGCGCCAGCAGCCAAGAGCTCGGGGGGCCCCTAATAAACTATGGCTACACCTTC
>.|TRBV2|.|TRBJ1-1|13
CASNSERGAEAFF
TGTGCCAGCAATTCAGAGAGGGGGGCTGAAGCTTTCTTT
>.|TRBV28|TRBD1|TRBJ1-5|16
CASSSDHDRGNQPQHF
TGTGCCAGCAGTTCGGACCACGACAGGGGAAATCAGCCCCAGCATTTT
>.|TRBV6-5|.|TRBJ1-1|13
CASSYSTGTEAFF
TGTGCCAGCAGTTACTCGACCGGAACTGAAGCTTTCTTT
>.|TRBV2|.|TRBJ2-7|14
CASTLRASSYEQYF
TGTGCCAGCACCCTTAGGGCATCCTCCTACGAGCAGTACTTC
>.|TRBV2|.|TRBJ1-5|11
CASGLNQPQHF
TGTGCCAGCGGACTAAATCAGCCCCAGCATTTT
>.|TRBV9|.|TRBJ2-2|16
CASSVATGSNTGELFF
TGTGCCAGCAGCGTAGCCACAGGCTCGAACACCGGGGAGCTGTTTTTT
>.|TRBV7-2|.|TRBJ1-2|16
CASSSPPGPTNYGYTF
TGTGCCAGCAGCTCTCCACCGGGACCTACTAACTATGGCTACACCTTC
>.|TRBV5-4|.|TRBJ1-2|15
CASSLLGGTNYGYTF
TGTGCCAGCAGCTTGTTGGGGGGAACTAACTATGGCTACACCTTC